The entry below gives a single T cell receptor beta chain sequence along with its context. Its antigen is still unknown. V was shortened by 4 bases and J by 5 bases, with 12 bases between the two germline ends. The CDR3 sequence is 13 residues long. Per the germline V gene, CDR1 is SQVTM and CDR2 is ANQGSEA. This entry belongs to a study of CD8+ T cells in alopecia areata. After isolation, RNA underwent reverse transcription to generate cDNA as the sequencing template. Some clones are missing from TCRdb's copy, which holds only in-frame ones; the method was immunoSEQ multiplex PCR. The sample has fewer than 250,000 clones; roughly 70% are singletons. Study-wide points: Many expanded lesional clones stayed in scalp and blood while on tofacitinib.

Treatment of the sample: oral pan-JAK inhibitor, 5-10 mg twice daily. It was from alopecia areata patients that lesional scalp punch biopsies and peripheral blood were collected. The rearrangement joins TRBV29-1 to TRBJ2-1; the D is unclear. The receptor was derived from a human donor with alopecia areata. Here the sequenced sample was CD4+ T cells sorted from blood, taken around week 50, from a patient treated with tofacitinib. This CDR3 is CSVVRELDNEQFF. CDR3 coding DNA: TGCAGCGTTGTCCGCGAATTGGACAATGAGCAGTTCTTC.